This T cell receptor beta chain was obtained from a study of human T cells and chemical hapten exposure (dated by TCRdb to the early 2020s). About the investigation overall: For sensitization, 2% DPC in acetone was applied to a 2 cm by 2 cm area of upper inner arm skin. The mostly female patient cohort included alopecia areata with under or over 50% scalp involvement, alopecia totalis and alopecia universalis. The study tracked peripheral blood TCR repertoire changes in vivo during primary and secondary sensitization to the hapten diphenylcyclopropenone (DPC) in alopecia patients. Blood was sampled from patients pre-sensitization (week 0) and at 2, 6 and about 24 weeks after DPC sensitization. Throughout the approximately 23-week study period, patients were also given weekly therapeutic DPC doses on the scalp. Libraries were combined into a pool for sequencing, and differences in TCR yield between samples came mainly from small differences in library volumes within the pool. Blood for TCR sequencing was provided by twenty-nine alopecia patients at one to four time points (pre-sensitization, 2, 6 and 24 weeks). Patch testing was performed on the upper back with Finn chambers containing 0.01% DPC, and the patch tests were scored after 6 days according to International Contact Dermatitis Research Group standards.

Sequences MNHEY (CDR1) and SVGEGT (CDR2) are obtained from the germline V gene. The CDR3 runs 16 residues from the cysteine to the phenylalanine. Only the CDR3 part of the read is kept: 48 bases, read in frame from the first base. At the junction V is shortened by 0 bases and J by 0 bases, with 11 bases in between. General findings and caveats noted by the study authors: After repeated subsampling, the strength of the expansion versus patch-test correlation and the threshold at which it became significant changed. The number of TCRs above 1 in 1000 frequency did not change with DPC sensitization; there was no evidence of global repertoire structure alterations. Significantly more large CDR3 similarity clusters were formed by expanded TCRs than by pre-sensitization or healthy control sets, consistent with antigen-driven responses. All patients had alopecia, a presumed autoimmune disease, so their immune response might differ from that of healthy individuals. Patch test score was positively correlated with the number of PT1 expanded TCRs, with significance at thresholds 8, 16 and 32 but not at 4.

Library construction relied on RACE. Data came from a NextSeq 500. During library preparation, unique molecular identifiers were attached to individual cDNA molecules so that TCRs could be counted in a quantitative, reproducible way. Each blood RNA sample was used to sequence both TCR alpha and TCR beta chains. The authors' analysis ran thus. A median of approximately 100,000 TCRs per sample was observed, with a range of roughly 20,000 to 700,000. V, J and CDR3 annotation of the TCR reads was carried out using the Decombinator software suite. Every sample was subsampled to the same number of TCRs (28,000) for the PS versus PT1 abundance plots. TCRs were defined as expanded if absent before sensitization and observed at least eight times at the 2-week time point. TCRdb reprocessed the public reads (quality trimming at Q25 with fastp, clone calling with MiXCR) and kept in-frame beta chains. Identical CDR3 protein sequences are pooled into one entry, listed with their most common genes and DNA. The V and J calls come from TCRdb's annotation, not from the publication. For this sample the table gives approximately 180,000 distinct CDR3 sequences, of which nearly 30% were detected only once. The ten largest clones represent 2.5% to 3.5% of the sample.

The table lists this clonotype with a few counts. Its antigen remains undetermined. Per-base qualities were not stored, and no clone one base away is much larger. The sample's time point, from its label and the paper: pre-sensitization, week 0. The treatment or condition label, read with the paper, signifies: therapeutic diphenylcyclopropenone sensitization with weekly scalp DPC. At each patch-test visit, blood was drawn before the patch test was applied. To be eligible, patients had to be aged 18 to 70, diagnosed with alopecia and judged suitable for DPC therapy, while pregnant patients were excluded. Total RNA was extracted from unfractionated whole blood that had been collected in Tempus Blood RNA tubes.

The receptor was derived from a woman between 25 and 40 years old with alopecia areata. Some clones in this sample may be carry-over from other donors' samples. The sequenced sample was whole blood, obtained in connection with sensitization to the hapten diphenylcyclopropenone (DPC). The V gene is TRBV6-2 or TRBV6-3 and the J gene is TRBJ1-1; the D gene is possibly TRBD1, with 6 bases matching. The CDR3 protein sequence reads: CASSYSIGGLNTEAFF. In nucleotides, the sequence is TGTGCCAGCAGTTACTCGATCGGGGGCCTGAACACTGAAGCTTTCTTT.